A selection of T cell receptor beta chains follows, all from one sample in a study of identical twins. From the 5' RACE reads, TCRdb called clonotypes with MiXCR, one entry per CDR3 protein. The repertoire holds 1,800,000 or so distinct CDR3 sequences, with under 35% as singletons. Material: cord blood. The receptors originated from a newborn girl in good health. Both conserved end residues are part of each CDR3. D genes are given only for firm matches.

v_gene	j_gene	d_gene	CDR3aa
TRBV3-1	TRBJ2-7	TRBD2	CASSQDLGLAGNYEQYF
TRBV7-2	TRBJ1-1	-	CASSLVLRQNTEAFF
TRBV20-1	TRBJ2-3	TRBD2	CSASQTSGRTDTQYF
TRBV20-1	TRBJ1-6	-	CSARDLLSSYNSPLHF
TRBV20-1	TRBJ1-5	-	CSAREGYQPQHF
TRBV7-2	TRBJ2-1	-	CASSPGPFKDEQFF
TRBV28	TRBJ2-7	-	CASSYTRRRLARGTYEQYF
TRBV10-3	TRBJ1-3	-	CATGTGGNTIYF
TRBV20-1	TRBJ1-4	-	CAGRTNEKLFF
TRBV28	TRBJ2-1	-	CASSLFSYEQFF